These 7 T cell receptor beta chains originate from one sample sequenced in a study of cytomegalovirus exposure and HLA in healthy donors. Researchers ran the PCR with 60 Vbeta and 13 Jbeta primers. Some clones are missing from TCRdb's copy, which holds only in-frame ones; the method was immunoSEQ multiplex PCR. In the table there are about 170,000 clones, about three quarters of which are singletons. Specimen: PBMCs. These receptor sequences come from a female donor in good health and CMV-seronegative.

The CDR3: CASSYRDNQPQHF. CDR3 DNA sequence: TGTGCCAGCAGTTACAGGGACAATCAGCCCCAGCATTTT. The chain employs TRBV7-9 and TRBJ1-5; D perhaps matches TRBD1 (6 bases). The germline V gene has CDR1 SEHNR and CDR2 FQNEAQ (reference sequence). This CDR3 is 13 amino acids long. The ends were cut back, 6 bases at V and 3 bases at J, with 9 bases in the middle.

The V and J genes are TRBV2 and TRBJ2-1, with a possible D match to TRBD1 (5 bases). Germline-derived CDR1 and CDR2 are SNHLY and FYNNEI. Trimming took off 6 bases at V and 10 bases at J, with 19 bases between the two ends. The CDR3 runs 14 residues. The DNA for the CDR3 is TGTGCCAGCAGCCGGAGTCCAGGGTTGGAAGAGCAGTTCTTC. Amino acids: CASSRSPGLEEQFF.

The gene calls are TRBV5-1 and TRBJ2-2; 9 bases agree with TRBD1. The CDR3 totals 15 residues. Trimming at V came to 4 bases and at J to 2 bases, leaving 3 bases not matched to a gene. Germline assignment: CDR1 SGHRS and CDR2 YFSETQ. The CDR3 protein is CASSGQGINTGELFF. The CDR3 bases are TGCGCCAGCAGCGGACAGGGGATTAACACCGGGGAGCTGTTTTTT.

The chain has TRBV16 and TRBJ2-7, with 9 bases lining up with TRBD1. Trimming at V came to 4 bases and at J to 2 bases, leaving 12 bases not matched to a gene. The CDR3 has 17 amino acids. The germline gives CDR1 KGHSY, CDR2 FQNENV. In nucleotides, the CDR3 is TGTGCCAGCAGCCCCCTCCCAGGGACAGGGAAAGCCTACGAGCAGTACTTC. As protein: CASSPLPGTGKAYEQYF.

This clone came up a few times. This chain connects TRBV28 to TRBJ2-5; 11 bases are shared with TRBD1. Germline loops: CDR1 MDHEN, CDR2 SYDVKM. The CDR3 is 15 amino acids. V was pared by 4 bases and J by 5 bases, with 6 bases of the junction left unmatched. CDR3 loop: CASSYRTGGQETQYF. DNA of the CDR3: TGTGCCAGCAGTTACCGGACAGGGGGCCAGGAGACCCAGTACTTC.

V gene TRBV28 combines with J gene TRBJ1-2; D call uncertain. This CDR3 spans 12 amino acids. Trimming stripped 6 bases from V and 4 bases from J, with 9 bases between. Germline V gene lookup returns CDR1 MDHEN and CDR2 SYDVKM. This CDR3 is CASSSTTYGYTF. The CDR3, as DNA: TGTGCCAGCAGCTCTACCACCTATGGCTACACCTTC.

This chain links TRBV30 with TRBJ1-1, with TRBD1 matching 7 bases. The CDR3 loop spans 11 amino acids. The germline V gene has CDR1 GTSNPN and CDR2 SVGIG (reference sequence). V was clipped by 7 bases and J by 6 bases; unmatched bases: 5. This CDR3 is CAYMGTAEAFF. The DNA for the CDR3 is TGTGCCTACATGGGGACAGCTGAAGCTTTCTTT.